The rows below give T cell receptor beta chains drawn from one sample of a study of cytomegalovirus exposure and HLA in healthy donors. TCRdb keeps only in-frame clones here, not all; method: immunoSEQ multiplex PCR. The table has 95,000 to 150,000 clones, under 70% seen once; the top ten hold approximately 1.5%. The sequencing sample was made of PBMCs. The receptors come from a man younger than 35 in good health and CMV-seronegative. CDR3s include the opening cysteine and the closing phenylalanine or tryptophan. The D gene is left open where the match is weak. The size entry is marked missing in some rows and otherwise reads once, few, many or a size class.

clone_size	j_call	d_call	v_call	cdr3_aa	cdr3_nt
-	TRBJ2-7	TRBD1	TRBV6-5	CASSPLPTGAYEQYF	TGTGCCAGCAGTCCTCTACCGACAGGGGCCTACGAGCAGTACTTC
-	TRBJ1-1	TRBD1	TRBV19	CALSTRTGRNEAFF	TGTGCCCTATCGACCCGGACAGGGAGGAATGAAGCTTTCTTT
-	TRBJ2-7	-	TRBV19	CASSWAADFYEQYF	TGTGCCAGTAGTTGGGCAGCTGATTTTTACGAGCAGTACTTC
-	TRBJ1-2	-	TRBV28	CASTFAGGYGYTF	TGTGCCAGCACCTTCGCGGGGGGGTATGGCTACACCTTC
few	TRBJ2-7	-	TRBV29-1	CSVERGLGSYEQYF	TGCAGCGTAGAAAGAGGCCTGGGTTCCTACGAGCAGTACTTC
few	TRBJ1-5	TRBD1	TRBV19	CASSMRQGYRNQPQHF	TGTGCCAGTAGTATGAGACAGGGGTATCGCAATCAGCCCCAGCATTTT
once	TRBJ2-7	-	TRBV28	CASSKSAYEQYF	TGTGCCAGCAGTAAATCCGCCTACGAGCAGTACTTC
once	TRBJ1-3	-	TRBV6-5	CASTQAGGTGNTIYF	TGTGCCAGCACCCAGGCGGGGGGCACAGGAAACACCATATATTTT
once	TRBJ1-3	TRBD1	TRBV13	CASSMDRVAYF	TGTGCCAGCAGCATGGACAGGGTGGCATATTTT
-	TRBJ1-5	TRBD1	TRBV28	CASSPSGGSNQPQHF	TGTGCCAGCAGTCCGTCAGGGGGTAGCAATCAGCCCCAGCATTTT
-	TRBJ2-5	-	TRBV5-1	CASSWRGGVLETQYF	TGCGCCAGCAGCTGGAGGGGGGGGGTCCTCGAGACCCAGTACTTC
-	TRBJ2-7	TRBD1	TRBV11-2	CASSPGQTYEQYF	TGTGCCAGCAGCCCGGGACAGACCTACGAGCAGTACTTC
once	TRBJ2-7	-	TRBV6-5	CASSYQAYAYEQYF	TGTGCCAGCAGTTACCAGGCCTACGCCTACGAGCAGTACTTC
-	TRBJ2-1	TRBD1	TRBV7-3	CASSLTGAHNEQFF	TGTGCCAGCAGCTTGACAGGGGCCCACAATGAGCAGTTCTTC
-	TRBJ2-7	TRBD1	TRBV5-4	CASSRDRDREQYF	TGTGCCAGCAGCCGGGACAGGGATCGTGAGCAGTACTTC
-	TRBJ2-2	TRBD1	TRBV4-3	CASSQDSLFTGGLTGELFF	TGCGCCAGCAGCCAAGATTCCCTTTTCACAGGGGGACTCACCGGGGAGCTGTTTTTT
-	TRBJ2-2	TRBD2	TRBV9	CASSVTAGPNTGELFF	TGTGCCAGCAGCGTAACAGCGGGACCCAACACCGGGGAGCTGTTTTTT
-	TRBJ1-2	TRBD1	TRBV28	CASSLLDRVYGYTF	TGTGCCAGCAGTTTATTGGACAGGGTCTATGGCTACACCTTC
-	TRBJ2-1	TRBD2	TRBV4-2	CASSPTLIGTTYNEQFF	TGTGCCAGCAGCCCGACCCTTATCGGGACTACCTACAATGAGCAGTTCTTC
few	TRBJ2-1	TRBD2	TRBV4-2	CASSQLQRGGQYNEQFF	TGTGCCAGCAGCCAACTACAGCGGGGTGGGCAGTACAATGAGCAGTTCTTC
-	TRBJ1-1	TRBD1	TRBV10-3	CATTGDTEAFF	TGTGCCACCACAGGGGACACTGAAGCTTTCTTT
once	TRBJ1-1	TRBD1	TRBV28	CASSLGTVTTEAFF	TGTGCCAGCAGTTTAGGGACAGTGACCACTGAAGCTTTCTTT
-	TRBJ1-1	-	TRBV6-1	CASSEAQITEALF	TGTGCCAGCAGTGAAGCACAGATCACTGAAGCTCTCTTT
-	TRBJ2-7	TRBD2	TRBV6-6	CASGIGLAGVSEQYF	TGTGCCAGCGGCATTGGACTAGCGGGAGTAAGTGAGCAGTACTTC
few	TRBJ2-1	TRBD2	TRBV10-3	CAIRGTSGTNEQFF	TGTGCCATCAGGGGGACTAGCGGGACAAATGAGCAGTTCTTC
-	TRBJ1-2	-	TRBV5-5	CASSIDNHYGYTF	TGTGCCAGCAGCATCGACAACCACTATGGCTACACCTTC
-	TRBJ2-7	-	TRBV7-9	CASSPGQLTYEQYF	TGTGCCAGCAGCCCCGGACAGCTAACCTACGAGCAGTACTTC
-	TRBJ2-7	TRBD1	TRBV19	CASSIPGQGINEQYF	TGTGCCAGTAGTATACCAGGACAGGGGATCAACGAGCAGTACTTC
-	TRBJ2-4	TRBD1	TRBV30	CAWSGSGTGKGENIQYF	TGTGCCTGGAGTGGATCCGGGACAGGGAAAGGGGAAAACATTCAGTACTTC
once	TRBJ2-3	TRBD2	TRBV27	CASSFAGGRTDTQYF	TGTGCCAGCAGTTTCGCGGGGGGGCGGACAGATACGCAGTATTTT
once	TRBJ2-7	TRBD1	TRBV28	CASSLDRGSSYEQYF	TGTGCCAGCAGCCTCGACAGGGGAAGCTCCTACGAGCAGTACTTC
-	TRBJ1-4	-	TRBV30	CAWSVTQTFGSDPNEKLFF	TGTGCCTGGAGTGTAACACAGACCTTCGGTAGTGATCCTAATGAAAAACTGTTTTTT
-	TRBJ2-1	TRBD2	TRBV6-1	CASSEVFPGLAGGADEQFF	TGTGCCAGCAGTGAAGTGTTTCCGGGACTAGCGGGAGGGGCCGATGAGCAGTTCTTC
-	TRBJ1-5	-	TRBV7-8	CASSLARVQPQHF	TGTGCCAGCAGCTTAGCCCGGGTACAGCCCCAGCATTTT
-	TRBJ2-7	TRBD1	TRBV14	CASSQAIGTVQEQYF	TGTGCCAGCAGCCAAGCGATAGGGACAGTTCAAGAGCAGTACTTC
-	TRBJ1-2	TRBD1	TRBV28	CASSMGQGRFGGYTF	TGTGCCAGCAGTATGGGACAGGGTAGGTTCGGTGGCTACACCTTC
-	TRBJ1-5	TRBD1	TRBV27	CASKGTGGVGQPQHF	TGTGCCAGCAAAGGGACAGGAGGAGTAGGGCAGCCCCAGCATTTT
-	TRBJ2-7	TRBD2	TRBV11-2	CASSPGGAIYEQYF	TGTGCCAGCAGCCCCGGGGGGGCGATCTACGAGCAGTACTTC
-	TRBJ2-7	TRBD2	TRBV5-1	CASSRTSGGTYEQYF	TGCGCCAGCAGCCGGACTAGCGGGGGGACCTACGAGCAGTACTTC
-	TRBJ1-2	-	TRBV5-1	CASSLDTQGRNGYTF	TGCGCCAGCAGCTTGGATACACAGGGAAGAAATGGCTACACCTTC
-	TRBJ2-7	TRBD1	TRBV9	CASSVARGQSRQQYF	TGTGCCAGCAGCGTAGCTCGGGGACAGTCACGTCAGCAGTACTTC
-	TRBJ1-4	TRBD1	TRBV5-8	CASSFDRGFNNEKLFF	TGTGCCAGCAGCTTCGACAGGGGGTTTAATAATGAAAAACTGTTTTTT
-	TRBJ2-1	-	TRBV10-2	CASISINEQFF	TGCGCCAGCATCAGTATCAATGAGCAGTTCTTC
few	TRBJ2-7	TRBD2	TRBV10-3	CAISDLGLAGVSYEQYF	TGTGCCATCAGTGACCTGGGACTAGCGGGAGTTTCGTACGAGCAGTACTTC
-	TRBJ2-1	-	TRBV5-1	CASSLVIGRGSYNEQFF	TGCGCCAGCAGCTTGGTAATAGGCAGGGGTTCCTACAATGAGCAGTTCTTC
once	TRBJ2-1	TRBD2	TRBV6-4	CASSPRLAGSYNEQFF	TGTGCCAGCAGCCCAAGACTAGCGGGTTCCTACAATGAGCAGTTCTTC
-	TRBJ2-5	TRBD2	TRBV27	CASSLRAGGKGETQYF	TGTGCCAGCAGTTTAAGAGCGGGAGGGAAAGGGGAGACCCAGTACTTC
few	TRBJ2-3	-	TRBV6-1	CASTFGGGLNTQYF	TGTGCCAGCACTTTTGGGGGGGGGCTGAATACGCAGTATTTT
-	TRBJ1-1	-	TRBV30	CAWKGESGAFF	TGTGCCTGGAAAGGGGAATCGGGAGCTTTCTTT
once	TRBJ2-2	-	TRBV9	CASSINPNPGELFF	TGTGCCAGCAGCATCAATCCCAATCCCGGGGAGCTGTTTTTT
-	TRBJ2-2	TRBD2	TRBV19	CASRREGRGTGELFF	TGTGCCAGTAGGAGGGAGGGCCGCGGAACCGGGGAGCTGTTTTTT
-	TRBJ2-2	-	TRBV29-1	CGAGAGELFF	TGCGGCGCGGGTGCCGGGGAGCTGTTTTTT
-	TRBJ2-7	TRBD1	TRBV27	CASSLRTGGIYEQYF	TGTGCCAGCAGTTTGAGGACAGGGGGCATCTACGAGCAGTACTTC
-	TRBJ1-1	TRBD1	TRBV5-4	CASSKGTAAEGEAFF	TGTGCCAGCAGCAAAGGGACAGCCGCCGAAGGGGAAGCTTTCTTT
-	TRBJ2-7	TRBD2	TRBV7-8	CASSLGLAGGTYEQYF	TGTGCCAGCAGCTTAGGTCTAGCGGGAGGCACCTACGAGCAGTACTTC
-	TRBJ2-5	TRBD2	TRBV25-1	CASSEPGLAQETQYF	TGTGCCAGCAGTGAGCCGGGACTAGCGCAAGAGACCCAGTACTTC
-	TRBJ1-3	TRBD1	TRBV30	CAWSVTPPGTGSGNTIYF	TGTGCCTGGAGTGTAACGCCCCCCGGGACAGGGTCTGGAAACACCATATATTTT
few	TRBJ2-1	-	TRBV5-1	CASSLAILQFF	TGCGCCAGCAGCTTGGCTATTCTTCAGTTCTTC